Following are 11 T cell receptor beta chains from one sample sequenced in a study of vaccination and CD4 T cells after COVID-19. The antigens these receptors bind are not known. The Oncomine TCR Beta short-read assay sequenced DNA from cultured CD4+ T cells. TCRdb analysed the PCR reads with MiXCR anew, one entry per CDR3 protein. The sample carries about 15,000 distinct CDR3 sequences, around 53% recorded once. The treatment denotes: approximately nine-day PBMC culture with coronavirus spike peptide pools or control peptides (ViraFEST assay). Sequencing was performed on CD4+ T cells from blood, cultured in vitro, taken before SARS-CoV-2 vaccination. The receptors here all came from a human donor who had recovered from COVID-19.

In this sample, this clonotype turned up once. The chain has TRBV6-2 or TRBV6-3 and TRBJ1-4; 7 bases line up with TRBD1. The trim removed 6 bases at V and 4 bases at J, leaving 2 bases unmatched. Germline V gene data show CDR1 as MNHEY and CDR2 as SVGEGT. CDR3 length: 13 amino acids. The CDR3 DNA reads TGTGCCAGCAGACAGGGGAATAATGAAAAACTGTTTTTT. Protein: CASRQGNNEKLFF.

By proportion, this clonotype is medium-sized (0.01 to 0.1%). The junction departs from the called germline gene at one end, perhaps through a read error. The J gene is TRBJ1-1, the V gene TRBV20-1, with 7 positions matching TRBD1. This CDR3 has 13 residues. CDR1 is DFQATT and CDR2 is SNEGSKA in the germline V gene (reference sequence). The CDR3 here is CSAGDRVGTEAFF. DNA for the CDR3: TGCAGTGCTGGAGACAGGGTCGGGACTGAAGCTTTCTTT.

This clonotype came up a few times. This chain links TRBV20-1 with TRBJ2-1; TRBD2 agrees at 10 bases. The CDR3 is 16 amino acids. CDR1 and CDR2 (germline): DFQATT, SNEGSKA (reference sequence). V dropped 0 bases and J dropped 8; count of bases not matched to a gene: 10. DNA of the CDR3: TGCAGTGCTAGAGATCTAACTAGCGGGATGGGGGATGAGCAGTTCTTC. Translating it yields CSARDLTSGMGDEQFF.

This chain links TRBV14 with TRBJ2-2; 7 nucleotides line up with TRBD1. This CDR3 region has 13 residues. Unmatched junction bases numbered 3, after V lost 4 bases and J lost 7 bases. Germline V gene lookup returns CDR1 SGHDN and CDR2 FVKESK. Here the CDR3 DNA reads TGTGCCAGCAGCCGACAGGGCGGCGGGGAGCTGTTTTTT. Translating gives CASSRQGGGELFF.

The chain carries TRBV5-4 and TRBJ2-1; 7 bases are shared with TRBD2. The trim removed 0 bases at V and 0 bases at J, leaving 3 bases unmatched. Germline values: CDR1 SGHNT, CDR2 YYREEE (reference sequence). This CDR3 is built from 16 residues. CDR3 region: CASSLGGLFSYNEQFF. The CDR3 DNA is TGTGCCAGCAGCTTGGGGGGACTATTCTCCTACAATGAGCAGTTCTTC.

The gene calls are TRBV6-1 and TRBJ1-2; no clear D. CDR1 and CDR2 from the germline V gene are MNHNS and SASEGT. V lost 8 bases to trimming and J lost 0 bases, with 16 bases between them. CDR3 length equals 15 residues. The CDR3 loop reads CASSHNVAANYGYTF. The CDR3 nucleotides are TGTGCCAGCTCACATAACGTCGCAGCTAACTATGGCTACACCTTC.

The chain is built from TRBV6-1 and TRBJ1-6, with 12 bases that match TRBD1. The CDR3 covers 18 residues. CDR1 is MNHNS, CDR2 SASEGT, per germline. J lost 8 bases, V lost 7 bases, and 15 bases had no gene match. The CDR3 sequence is CASTQRSGTGGAHSPLHF. The CDR3 nucleotides are TGTGCCAGCACACAACGCAGCGGGACAGGGGGCGCCCATTCACCCCTCCACTTT.

This rearrangement joins TRBV6-5 to TRBJ1-2; D is unresolved. Germline CDR1 is MNHEY and CDR2 is SVGAGI. CDR3 length: 19 residues. Trimming took 0 bases from V and 1 from J, leaving 21 bases between them. The CDR3 DNA reads TGTGCCAGCAGTTACTCGGGCTCGATAAAGGACGGGAGTAACTATGGCTACACCTTC. This encodes CASSYSGSIKDGSNYGYTF.

Only a few counts were recorded for this clonotype. The chain employs TRBV2 and TRBJ1-2; tentative D call: TRBD1 (5 bases). V lost 8 bases, J lost 8 bases, and 21 bases lay in between. The CDR3 loop spans 14 amino acids. Germline CDR1 SNHLY, CDR2 FYNNEI. The CDR3 nucleotides are TGTGCCAGCGCACCCGGTTGGGGGAGTCAGGGCTACACCTTC. Translating it yields CASAPGWGSQGYTF.

This clonotype was detected once. This sequence joins TRBV7-9 and TRBJ1-1, with 8 bases lining up with TRBD1. This CDR3 contains 14 residues. V dropped 8 bases and J dropped 3; count of bases not matched to a gene: 8. Per germline, CDR1 SEHNR and CDR2 FQNEAQ (reference sequence). The CDR3 sequence is CASEAGGGYTEAFF. CDR3 DNA: TGTGCCAGCGAAGCAGGGGGCGGTTACACTGAAGCTTTCTTT.

The chain employs TRBV7-6 and TRBJ2-3, with 8 bases lining up with TRBD2. Germline values: CDR1 SGHVS, CDR2 FNYEAQ. The CDR3 consists of 15 residues. The ends lost 4 bases at V and 2 bases at J; junction bases unmatched: 5. The CDR3 sequence: CASSSAGAHTDTQYF. The CDR3, as DNA: TGTGCCAGCAGCTCAGCGGGAGCCCACACAGATACGCAGTATTTT.